The T cell receptor beta chain described here comes from a study of blood T cell repertoires in COVID-19. TCRdb's table, derived via immunoSEQ multiplex PCR, lists solely in-frame clones and lacks some. Of 150,000 to 200,000 clones listed, 60% to 85% are singletons. Sequencing input: peripheral blood. This TCR was sampled from a man aged 55 to 69 with acute or convalescent COVID-19.

The DNA of the CDR3 is TGTGCCAGTAGCCTGAACAGGGGGCTAAAAAAAATTAACACTGAAGCTTTCTTT. This gives the protein CASSLNRGLKKINTEAFF. This chain uses TRBV19 with TRBJ1-1; TRBD1 agrees at 9 bases. Looked up from germline, CDR1 is LNHDA and CDR2 is SQIVND (reference sequence). The CDR3 length is 18 residues. The J segment lost 2 bases and the V segment lost 6 bases, leaving 16 bases of the junction unmatched.